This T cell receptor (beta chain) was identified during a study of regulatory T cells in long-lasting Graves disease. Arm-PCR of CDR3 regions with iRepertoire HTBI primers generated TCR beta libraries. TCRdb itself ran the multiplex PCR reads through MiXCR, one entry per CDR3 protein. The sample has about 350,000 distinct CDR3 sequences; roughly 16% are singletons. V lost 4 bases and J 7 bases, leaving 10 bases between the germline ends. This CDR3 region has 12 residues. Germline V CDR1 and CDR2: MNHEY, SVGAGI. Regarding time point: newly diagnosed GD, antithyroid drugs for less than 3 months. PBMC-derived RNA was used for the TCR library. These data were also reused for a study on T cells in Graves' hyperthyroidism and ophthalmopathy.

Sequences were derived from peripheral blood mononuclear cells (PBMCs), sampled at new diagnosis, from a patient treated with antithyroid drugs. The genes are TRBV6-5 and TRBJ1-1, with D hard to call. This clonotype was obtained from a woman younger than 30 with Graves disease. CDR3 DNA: TGTGCCAGCAGTTCTCCTCGAGGTGAAGCTTTCTTT. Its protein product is CASSSPRGEAFF.